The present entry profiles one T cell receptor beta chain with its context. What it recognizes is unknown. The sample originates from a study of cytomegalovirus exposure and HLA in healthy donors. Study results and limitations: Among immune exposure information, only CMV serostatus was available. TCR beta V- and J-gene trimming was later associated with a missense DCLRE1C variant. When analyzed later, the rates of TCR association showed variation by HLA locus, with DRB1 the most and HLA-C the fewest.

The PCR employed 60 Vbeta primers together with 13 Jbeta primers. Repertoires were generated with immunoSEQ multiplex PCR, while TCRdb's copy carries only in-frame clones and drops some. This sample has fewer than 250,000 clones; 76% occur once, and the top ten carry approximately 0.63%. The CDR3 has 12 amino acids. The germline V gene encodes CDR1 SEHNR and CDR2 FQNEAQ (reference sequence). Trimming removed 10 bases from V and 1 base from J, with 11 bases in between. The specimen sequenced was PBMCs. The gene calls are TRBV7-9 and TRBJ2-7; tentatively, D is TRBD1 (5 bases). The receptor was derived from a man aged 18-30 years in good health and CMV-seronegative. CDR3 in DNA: TGTGCCATCGAACAGGCATCCTACGAGCAGTACTTC. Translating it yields CAIEQASYEQYF.